Listed below are T cell receptor beta chains from one sample, sequenced in a study of cytomegalovirus exposure and HLA in healthy donors. Repertoires were generated with immunoSEQ multiplex PCR, while TCRdb's copy carries only in-frame clones and drops some. Of about 190,000 clones listed, about four fifths are singletons. Sequences were obtained from PBMCs. The receptors were sampled from a woman aged 18-29 years in good health and CMV-seronegative. The CDR3 runs from the conserved cysteine through the conserved F or W. Fields, in order: clone size, D gene, V gene, J gene, CDR3 DNA, CDR3 protein. The D gene is left open where the match is weak. Not every row has a clone size; where given, it reads once, few, many or a size class.

.,.,TRBV11-2,TRBJ2-6,TGTGCCAGCAGCTTAGCCTCCGGGGCCAACGTCCTGACTTTC,CASSLASGANVLTF
.,.,TRBV15,TRBJ1-4,TGTGCCACCAGCAGAGGAACAGGCCAGAATGAAAAACTGTTTTTT,CATSRGTGQNEKLFF
once,TRBD1,TRBV28,TRBJ2-7,TGTGCCAGCAGTGTCCGACAGGGCTTCTACGAGCAGTACTTC,CASSVRQGFYEQYF
.,.,TRBV30,TRBJ2-3,.,CAWGRGTGGTDTLYF
.,.,TRBV2,TRBJ2-1,TGTGCCAGCTTAGGTTGGGAACAGGCGGCCTACAATGAGCAGTTCTTC,CASLGWEQAAYNEQFF
few,.,TRBV5-1,TRBJ1-4,TGCGCCAGCAGCTTGGCCCTCACTAATGAAAAACTGTTTTTT,CASSLALTNEKLFF
.,TRBD2,TRBV30,TRBJ2-7,TGTGCCTGGAGTGTATGGCGACTAGCGATTCCCTACGAGCAGTACTTC,CAWSVWRLAIPYEQYF
.,.,TRBV10-1,TRBJ1-1,TGCGCCAGCAGAGACACGGGACACCCGAACACTGAAGCTTTCTTT,CASRDTGHPNTEAFF
.,.,TRBV29-1,TRBJ2-1,TGCAGCGTCGCTAGGCTAGCAAATGAGCAGTTCTTC,CSVARLANEQFF
few,.,TRBV9,TRBJ2-7,TGTGCCAGCAGGGGGACGGGGGACGAGCAGTACTTC,CASRGTGDEQYF
.,TRBD1,TRBV19,TRBJ1-5,TGTGCCAGTGACGAACCCTCCCCGTACAGGGGGCATCAGCCCCAGCATTTT,CASDEPSPYRGHQPQHF
few,.,TRBV6-5,TRBJ1-1,TGTGCCAGCAGTTACAAGACAGTAACTGAAGCTTTCTTT,CASSYKTVTEAFF
.,.,TRBV5-1,TRBJ2-3,TGCGCCAGCAGCTTGGCCCAGAGCGACACAGATACGCAGTATTTT,CASSLAQSDTDTQYF
.,.,TRBV7-9,TRBJ1-1,TGTGCCAGCAGCTCAACTAGGCCTACAACCGACACTGAAGCTTTCTTT,CASSSTRPTTDTEAFF
.,TRBD2,TRBV28,TRBJ2-1,TGTGCCAGCAGTTACCAGCCTAGCGGGAGGAACCCCTACAATGAGCAGTTCTTC,CASSYQPSGRNPYNEQFF
.,TRBD2,TRBV28,TRBJ2-7,TGTGCCAGCAGTGACGGGACTAGCGGGATTTACGAGCAGTACTTC,CASSDGTSGIYEQYF
.,.,TRBV6-6,TRBJ2-7,TGTGCCAGCAGTTACGGACTCCCCGTAGGCGAGCAGTACTTC,CASSYGLPVGEQYF
.,.,TRBV29-1,TRBJ2-3,TGCAGCGTTGATTTGCGGGACACAGATACGCAGTATTTT,CSVDLRDTDTQYF
.,.,TRBV10-3,TRBJ2-7,TGTGCCATCAGTGAGTCTGCAACCGGGACACCCTACGAGCAGTACTTC,CAISESATGTPYEQYF
.,.,TRBV19,TRBJ1-5,TGTGCCAGTAGTATCAGCGGGGGGTATTGGCAGCCCCAGCATTTT,CASSISGGYWQPQHF